Below, 31 T cell receptor beta chains from the same sample are listed, as sequenced in a study of CD8+ T cells in alopecia areata. Investigators isolated RNA and reverse transcribed it into cDNA to act as the sequencing template. Measured with immunoSEQ multiplex PCR; TCRdb has only the in-frame clones, and not every one. Of around 100,000 clones listed, 85% to 90% are singletons. Treatment described: oral pan-JAK inhibitor, 5-10 mg twice daily. This specimen was CD8+ T cells sorted from blood, taken between weeks 30 and 35, from a patient treated with tofacitinib. These receptors came from a human donor with alopecia areata.

The rearrangement uses TRBV21-1 and TRBJ2-3; the table's D call TRBD2 went unverified against the DNA. TRBV21-1 has pseudogene status. The CDR3 has 14 amino acids. The CDR3 DNA reads as TGTGCCAGCAGCAAGGGACTAGCGGCCGATACGCAGTATTTT. It is translated as CASSKGLAADTQYF.

The chain employs TRBV4-1 and TRBJ2-5; D is possibly TRBD1 (6 bases). The J call could be wrong; TRBJ2-7 is a better fit for the DNA end. The CDR3 has 15 residues. Germline assignment: CDR1 MGHRA and CDR2 YSYEKL. This CDR3 reads CASSQEGTSTYEQYF. CDR3 DNA sequence: TGCGCCAGCAGCCAAGAGGGGACAAGTACCTACGAGCAGTACTTC.

This chain links TRBV5-1 with TRBJ2-2; 13 bases line up with TRBD2. The CDR3 runs to 15 residues. CDR1 is SGHRS and CDR2 is YFSETQ in the germline V gene. Trimming removed 3 bases from V and 8 bases from J; junction bases left unmatched: 4. The CDR3 region has the DNA TGCGCCAGCAGCTCGGGGACTAGCGGGACTGGGGAGCTGTTTTTT. It yields the protein CASSSGTSGTGELFF.

The sample holds one count of this clone. The chain has TRBV27 and TRBJ2-3; 7 bases are a match to TRBD2. Per the germline V gene, CDR1 is MNHEY and CDR2 is SMNVEV (reference sequence). V shed 10 bases and J 1 base; nucleotides not matched to a gene: 8. The CDR3 runs to 14 residues. The CDR3 sequence is CATRVTSGTDTQYF. For the CDR3, the DNA is TGTGCCACCCGTGTCACTAGCGGCACAGATACGCAGTATTTT.

The rearrangement links TRBV29-1 to TRBJ2-5; the D gene is possibly TRBD1 (5 bases). The CDR3 runs to 13 residues. With 4 bases removed from V and 3 bases from J, the gap between germline ends came to 12 bases. The germline V gene has CDR1 SQVTM and CDR2 ANQGSEA. The CDR3 DNA reads TGCAGCGTTGGCTGGGGCTGGGAAGAGACCCAGTACTTC. Translated: CSVGWGWEETQYF.

The V and J genes are TRBV6-6 and TRBJ2-1, with 9 bases aligning to TRBD2. This CDR3 region has 16 residues. Germline V CDR1 and CDR2: MNHNY, SVGAGI (reference sequence). After removal of 5 bases from V and 2 bases from J, the junction contained 7 bases not matched to a gene. The DNA of the CDR3 is TGTGCCAGCAGTCTAGCGGGGCTTAGCCCCTACAATGAGCAGTTCTTC. Translated: CASSLAGLSPYNEQFF.

The rearrangement joins TRBV7-2 to TRBJ2-1; D is possibly TRBD2 (6 bases). This CDR3 has 14 amino acids. Trimming left V 2 bases short and J 12 bases short, with 17 bases between. Germline V CDR1 and CDR2: SGHTA, FQGNSA. Here the CDR3 reads CASSLSGLAHGQFF. DNA for the CDR3: TGTGCCAGCAGCTTAAGCGGGCTAGCCCATGGGCAGTTCTTC.

The gene calls are TRBV7-9 and TRBJ2-1; D unresolved. CDR1 and CDR2 (germline): SEHNR, FQNEAQ (reference sequence). V lost 1 base, J lost 6 bases, and 7 bases lay in between. The CDR3 sequence is 13 residues long. For the CDR3, the DNA is TGTGCCAGCAGCTTAGTTGAGGTCAATGAGCAGTTCTTC. This gives the protein CASSLVEVNEQFF.

The chain couples TRBV7-9 to TRBJ2-3; TRBD1 matches 9 bases. The CDR3 covers 16 residues. Germline V CDR1 and CDR2: SEHNR, FQNEAQ (reference sequence). The J segment lost 2 bases and the V segment lost 1 base, leaving 4 bases of the junction unmatched. The CDR3 protein is CASSLGTGAYTDTQYF. CDR3 DNA sequence: TGTGCCAGCAGCTTAGGGACAGGGGCCTACACAGATACGCAGTATTTT.

This clone was found once. The rearrangement uses TRBV4-1 and TRBJ1-2; 7 nucleotides match TRBD1. The germline V gene encodes CDR1 MGHRA and CDR2 YSYEKL. CDR3 size: 16 residues. The V gene end was trimmed by 0 bases and the J gene end by 6 bases; junction bases not matched to a gene: 10. DNA of the CDR3: TGCGCCAGCAGCCAAGATAGTTCGTTTACAGGGGATGGCTACACCTTC. This sequence encodes CASSQDSSFTGDGYTF.

The rearrangement links TRBV4-1 to TRBJ1-3; 9 bases match TRBD1. This CDR3 is 17 amino acids long. CDR1 MGHRA and CDR2 YSYEKL come from the germline V gene. J was trimmed by 3 bases and V by 1 base; bases with no gene match: 7. The CDR3 is CASSQGPGTGNGNTIYF. The CDR3 DNA reads as TGCGCCAGCAGCCAAGGACCCGGGACAGGGAATGGAAACACCATATATTTT.

The chain couples TRBV5-1 to TRBJ2-7; 7 bases map to TRBD2. CDR1 is SGHRS and CDR2 is YFSETQ in the germline V gene. CDR3 length equals 16 residues. V shed 4 bases, J shed 0 bases, and the junction held 10 bases outside the gene matches. CDR3 protein: CASSPGEGLSSYEQYF. In DNA form, the CDR3 reads TGCGCCAGCAGCCCCGGGGAGGGCTTAAGCTCCTACGAGCAGTACTTC.

This clone was picked up a small number of times. The CDR3 nucleotides read TGTGCCAGTAGTACGGGCGGGGATTATCAGCCCCAGCATTTT. Encoded protein: CASSTGGDYQPQHF. The rearrangement uses TRBV19 and TRBJ1-5; the D is unclear. The germline V and J ends were trimmed by 4 bases and 5 bases, with 12 bases remaining between them. Germline CDR1 reads LNHDA; CDR2 reads SQIVND (reference sequence). The CDR3 runs 14 residues. Using reference TRBV19 and TRBJ1-5 for the parts outside the CDR3, the full variable domain is DGGITQSPKYLFRKEGQNVTLSCEQNLNHDAMYWYRQDPGQGLRLIYYSQIVNDFQKGDIAEGYSVSREKKESFPLTVTSAQKNPTAFYLCASSTGGDYQPQHFGDGTRLSIL.

The chain couples TRBV12-2 to TRBJ2-3; TRBD2 is the table's D call and was not checked against the DNA. TRBV12-2 is noted as a pseudogene. This CDR3 contains 14 residues. The CDR3 is CASRLRLVGNTQYF. For the CDR3, the DNA is TGTGCAAGTCGCTTGAGGCTAGTCGGGAATACGCAGTATTTT.

The sample holds a few counts of this clone. The V gene is TRBV9, the J gene TRBJ2-1; D perhaps matches TRBD1 (6 bases). Germline values: CDR1 SGDLS, CDR2 YYNGEE. The CDR3 has 14 amino acids. Between the trimmed V and J ends, which lost 4 bases and 5 bases, there was a span of 13 bases. CDR3 region: CASSYTTGHNEQFF. In DNA, the CDR3 is TGTGCCAGCAGCTACACGACAGGACACAATGAGCAGTTCTTC.

The chain is built from TRBV9 and TRBJ2-2; D gene uncertain. Germline values: CDR1 SGDLS, CDR2 YYNGEE. The CDR3 is 12 amino acids. The ends were cut back, 0 bases at V and 7 bases at J, with 4 bases in the middle. Here the CDR3 reads CASSVVGGELFF. The CDR3, as DNA: TGTGCCAGCAGCGTAGTGGGCGGGGAGCTGTTTTTT. The full variable domain, with the rest looked up from reference TRBV9 and TRBJ2-2, is DSGVTQTPKHLITATGQRVTLRCSPRSGDLSVYWYQQSLDQGLQFLIQYYNGEERAKGNILERFSAQQFPDLHSELNLSSLELGDSALYFCASSVVGGELFFGEGSRLTVL.

V and J are TRBV5-1 and TRBJ1-5, with a tentative D call TRBD1 (5 bases). The CDR3 runs 15 residues. Per germline, CDR1 SGHRS and CDR2 YFSETQ. Trimming pared 1 base from V and 6 bases from J, leaving 14 bases between. The CDR3, as DNA: TGCGCCAGCAGCTTGTCACAGGAATCGGCTCAGCCCCAGCATTTT. This encodes CASSLSQESAQPQHF.

A note on this clone: Since the CDR3 does not end with the conserved phenylalanine or tryptophan, this likely comes from a read error. The chain joins TRBV30 to TRBJ1-1, with a weak D call TRBD1 (6 bases). Trimming cost V 3 bases and J 7 bases, with 9 bases left between them. Germline V lookup: CDR1 GTSNPN, CDR2 SVGIG (reference sequence). CDR3 length: 11 residues. CDR3 sequence reads: CAWSLTGEAFL. The CDR3 bases are TGTGCCTGGAGCCTGACAGGTGAAGCTTTCCTT.

This chain links TRBV5-1 with TRBJ2-5; no definite D call. CDR1 and CDR2 (germline): SGHRS, YFSETQ. The V end lost 0 bases, the J end lost 3 bases, and 12 bases lay between the germline ends. CDR3 length equals 15 residues. The CDR3 protein is CASSLAELLKETQYF. Here the CDR3 DNA reads TGCGCCAGCAGCTTGGCCGAACTCTTGAAAGAGACCCAGTACTTC.

The V call is TRBV27, the J call TRBJ2-7; no clear D. The CDR3 sequence is 14 residues long. Germline loops: CDR1 MNHEY, CDR2 SMNVEV (reference sequence). Trimming shortened V by 7 bases and J by 3 bases, and 16 bases separated the two germline ends. CDR3 amino acids: CASTETGRSYEQYF. The CDR3 DNA sequence: TGTGCCAGCACTGAAACCGGGCGAAGCTACGAGCAGTACTTC.

The chain combines TRBV4-1 with TRBJ2-7, with 9 bases identical to TRBD1. CDR1 and CDR2 (germline): MGHRA, YSYEKL. V was pared by 3 bases and J by 6 bases, with 9 bases of the junction left unmatched. The CDR3 runs to 15 residues. The CDR3 region is CASSQKPGTGSEQYF. CDR3 in DNA: TGCGCCAGCAGCCAGAAACCCGGGACAGGGAGCGAGCAGTACTTC.

This sequence joins TRBV2 and TRBJ2-3, with 12 bases aligning to TRBD2. Per germline, CDR1 SNHLY and CDR2 FYNNEI. V lost 0 bases and J lost 2; bases outside the gene matches: 6. The length of the CDR3 is 18 residues. Here the CDR3 DNA reads TGTGCCAGCAGTGAAGCGGGACTAGCGGGCTCAGTCACAGATACGCAGTATTTT. Translated: CASSEAGLAGSVTDTQYF.

The V gene is TRBV7-9, the J gene TRBJ1-5; the D is unclear. This CDR3 has 13 residues. Trimming shortened V by 1 base and J by 5 bases, and 6 bases separated the two germline ends. Germline V lookup: CDR1 SEHNR, CDR2 FQNEAQ (reference sequence). This CDR3 reads CASSLVPDQPQHF. In DNA form, the CDR3 reads TGTGCCAGCAGCTTAGTACCGGATCAGCCCCAGCATTTT.

This chain connects TRBV4-1 to TRBJ2-2, with 7 bases matching TRBD2. After removal of 1 base from V and 4 bases from J, the junction contained 3 bases not matched to a gene. The CDR3 contains 15 residues. Germline assignment: CDR1 MGHRA and CDR2 YSYEKL. The CDR3 reads CASSQGGEGTGELFF. CDR3 bases: TGCGCCAGCAGCCAAGGCGGGGAGGGCACCGGGGAGCTGTTTTTT.

The chain combines TRBV10-1 with TRBJ2-2; 9 positions match TRBD1. There are 14 residues in the CDR3. V lost 8 bases, J lost 6 bases, and 7 bases stayed unmatched. Germline lookup yields CDR1 WNHNN and CDR2 SYGVQD (reference sequence). CDR3 residues: CASSRDREAGELFF. CDR3 nucleotides: TGCGCCAGCTCACGGGACAGGGAAGCCGGGGAGCTGTTTTTT.

This rearrangement joins TRBV7-9 to TRBJ2-1; D is unclear. Germline-derived CDR1 and CDR2 are SEHNR and FQNEAQ (reference sequence). The length of the CDR3 is 13 residues. Between the trimmed V and J ends, which lost 0 bases and 7 bases, there was a span of 7 bases. CDR3: CASSLADLNEQFF. The DNA of the CDR3 is TGTGCCAGCAGCTTAGCGGACCTTAATGAGCAGTTCTTC.

The CDR3 loop is CASSCWGGRCNEQFF. The CDR3 region has the DNA TGTGCCAGCAGTTGCTGGGGCGGGCGCTGCAATGAGCAGTTCTTC. V gene TRBV6-5 combines with J gene TRBJ2-1; the D call may be TRBD1 or TRBD2 (5 bases each). This CDR3 contains 15 residues. CDR1 and CDR2 from the germline V gene are MNHEY and SVGAGI. V gave up 4 bases and J gave up 6 bases, with 16 bases separating them.

This clone was detected a few times. V and J are TRBV7-9 and TRBJ2-7, with 9 nucleotides matching TRBD1. In germline, CDR1 is SEHNR, CDR2 FQNEAQ (reference sequence). Trimming took 5 bases from V and 5 from J; bases not matched to a gene: 10. This CDR3 has 15 amino acids. CDR3 coding DNA: TGTGCCAGCAGCCCCACGCGGGACAGGGTCCACGAGCAGTACTTC. Its protein product is CASSPTRDRVHEQYF.

About this clone itself: The junction differs from germline at one of its ends, possibly a read error. The chain uses TRBV7-7 and TRBJ1-2; possible D gene TRBD1, 6 bases. CDR1 SSHAT and CDR2 FNYEAQ come from the germline V gene (reference sequence). The CDR3 consists of 14 residues. The CDR3 region is CASSLAVGGDGYTF. The CDR3 nucleotides read TGTGCTAGCAGCTTAGCGGTTGGGGGCGATGGCTACACCTTC.

The rearrangement links TRBV5-6 to TRBJ1-5, with no clear D. In germline, CDR1 is SGHDT, CDR2 YYEEEE. V shed 0 bases and J shed 2 bases, with 9 bases lying between them. The CDR3 covers 15 residues. The CDR3 spells CASSLAAIGNQPQHF. CDR3 coding DNA: TGTGCCAGCAGCTTGGCGGCGATAGGCAATCAGCCCCAGCATTTT.

This clone was recorded only once. The CDR3 loop is CASSKEAGLFVMNTEAFF. CDR3 in DNA: TGTGCCAGCAGCAAAGAGGCAGGCTTGTTCGTGATGAACACTGAAGCTTTCTTT. The rearrangement joins TRBV21-1 to TRBJ1-1; the DNA was not compared with TRBD1, the D call given in the table. TRBV21-1 has pseudogene status. The CDR3 runs to 18 residues.